This T cell receptor (beta chain) was captured by sequencing in a study of neurological immune-mediated disorders. Study findings and constraints: Expanded clones shared no identical CDR3 amino acid sequences across subjects, which suggested private TCR-beta repertoires in all groups. HTLV-1-associated myelopathy led in TCR clonal expansion, while multiple sclerosis ranked lowest, below healthy controls.

TCRdb recomputed calls from the 5' RACE reads with MiXCR, one row per CDR3 protein. This table has approximately 65,000 distinct CDR3 sequences, approximately 4.2% appearing once. Unsorted libraries were derived from 2 million PBMCs stored at -80 C. This clonotype was recorded many times. Its antigen is not identified. Unmatched junction bases numbered 5, after V lost 4 bases and J lost 4 bases. Looked up from germline, CDR1 is LNHNV and CDR2 is YYDKDF (reference sequence). This CDR3 has 15 amino acids. The TCR was taken from a man in his fifties with multiple sclerosis. This rearrangement joins TRBV15 to TRBJ2-2; 8 bases are shared with TRBD1. Sample: PBMCs. The DNA of the CDR3 is TGTGCCACCAGCACTAGGACAGGGAGCACCGGGGAGCTGTTTTTT. Its translation: CATSTRTGSTGELFF. The complete variable domain, with remaining parts taken from reference TRBV15 and TRBJ2-2, reads DAMVIQNPRYQVTQFGKPVTLSCSQTLNHNVMYWYQQKSSQAPKLLFHYYDKDFNNEADTPDNFQSRRPNTSFCFLDIRSPGLGDTAMYLCATSTRTGSTGELFFGEGSRLTVL.